Below, 24 T cell receptor beta chains from the same sample are listed, as sequenced in a study of cytomegalovirus exposure and HLA in healthy donors. 60 Vbeta and 13 Jbeta primers were used in PCR. TCRdb keeps only in-frame clones here, not all; method: immunoSEQ multiplex PCR. Here the sample spans approximately 160,000 clones, over 75% being singletons. The sequenced sample consisted of PBMCs. All receptors derive from a man aged 45-60 years in good health and CMV-seropositive.

The V call is TRBV7-3, the J call TRBJ2-7; TRBD1 might be the D (6 bases). Per the germline V gene, CDR1 is SGHTA and CDR2 is FQGTGA. Trimming shortened V by 5 bases and J by 4 bases, and 9 bases separated the two germline ends. CDR3 size: 12 residues. The CDR3 nucleotides read TGTGCCAGCAGCCCAGGGGAGTACGAGCAGTACTTC. It encodes CASSPGEYEQYF.

The genes are TRBV6-5 and TRBJ1-6; 9 nucleotides match TRBD1. The CDR3 extends over 15 amino acids. Germline-derived CDR1 and CDR2 are MNHEY and SVGAGI. The trim removed 5 bases at V and 13 bases at J, leaving 12 bases unmatched. The CDR3 DNA sequence: TGTGCCAGCAGTACGGGGGGACAGGGAGACAGGCCCCTCCACTTT. It specifies CASSTGGQGDRPLHF.

In its sample, this clone was seen once. The rearrangement joins TRBV5-8 to TRBJ1-2; D remains ambiguous. V was pared by 6 bases and J by 8 bases, with 17 bases between. There are 13 residues in the CDR3. Germline assignment: CDR1 SGHTS and CDR2 YDEGEE. CDR3 nucleotide sequence: TGTGCCAGCACGTCGCTGGCTGGCGGAGGCTACACCTTC. It encodes CASTSLAGGGYTF.

The chain links TRBV5-5 to TRBJ1-1; a weak D match, TRBD1 (5 bases). Germline loops: CDR1 SGHKS, CDR2 YYEKEE (reference sequence). Deletions cut 4 bases from V and 11 bases from J, with 18 bases between. This CDR3 comprises 13 residues. Written as DNA, the CDR3 is TGTGCCAGCAGCCGTGACAGAGTAGGTGAGGCTTTCTTT. Translating gives CASSRDRVGEAFF.

V and J are TRBV7-3 and TRBJ1-6; D ambiguous. The CDR3 runs 13 residues. V was pared by 1 base and J by 8 bases, with 6 bases between. Germline-derived CDR1 and CDR2 are SGHTA and FQGTGA. The CDR3, as DNA: TGTGCCAGCAGCTTAAGGGCAGATTCACCCCTCCACTTT. Its protein is CASSLRADSPLHF.

The CDR3 DNA sequence: TGCGCCAGCAGATCCGGGACAGGGGTCGACACTGAAGCTTTCTTT. Translating it yields CASRSGTGVDTEAFF. The chain employs TRBV5-1 and TRBJ1-1; TRBD1 matches at 10 bases. J lost 3 bases, V lost 5 bases, and 7 bases had no gene match. CDR3 length: 15 residues. Germline V lookup: CDR1 SGHRS, CDR2 YFSETQ.

This clone was found a few times. The V gene is TRBV28, the J gene TRBJ2-1; possible D gene TRBD2, 5 bases. Germline V gene sequence: CDR1 MDHEN, CDR2 SYDVKM. V was cut by 7 bases and J by 3 bases, with 13 bases left in between. The CDR3 extends over 14 amino acids. The CDR3 DNA is TGTGCCAGCAACTTCGGAGGCTTCTACAATGAGCAGTTCTTC. The encoded protein is CASNFGGFYNEQFF.

This chain joins TRBV27 and TRBJ1-1; a possible D gene is TRBD1 (5 bases). The CDR3 runs to 11 residues. Trimming left V 10 bases short and J 11 bases short, with 17 bases between. CDR1 MNHEY and CDR2 SMNVEV come from the germline V gene (reference sequence). CDR3 in DNA: TGTGCCACAGCAAGTGGGGGGGAGGCTTTCTTT. It encodes CATASGGEAFF.

The chain is built from TRBV25-1 and TRBJ2-3; TRBD2 agrees at 10 bases. The CDR3 sequence is 15 residues long. The germline CDR1 and CDR2 sequences are MGHDK and SYGVNS. The J segment lost 3 bases and the V segment lost 1 base, leaving 1 base of the junction unmatched. CDR3 loop: CASSEFSGGTDTQYF. The CDR3 DNA sequence: TGTGCCAGCAGTGAATTTAGCGGGGGGACAGATACGCAGTATTTT.

The chain couples TRBV28 to TRBJ2-3; D might be TRBD2 (5 bases). Germline V gene sequence: CDR1 MDHEN, CDR2 SYDVKM. The CDR3 contains 16 residues. V gave up 2 bases and J gave up 4 bases, with 16 bases separating them. CDR3 loop: CASSLRLASRADTQYF. CDR3 sequence (DNA): TGTGCCAGCAGTTTAAGGTTGGCTAGCCGGGCAGATACGCAGTATTTT. The full variable domain, its missing parts supplied by reference TRBV28 and TRBJ2-3, is DVKVTQSSRYLVKRTGEKVFLECVQDMDHENMFWYRQDPGLGLRLIYFSYDVKMKEKGDIPEGYSVSREKKERFSLILESASTNQTSMYLCASSLRLASRADTQYFGPGTRLTVL.

This sequence joins TRBV27 and TRBJ1-1, with D unclear. The CDR3 runs to 14 residues. V was cut by 6 bases and J by 1 base, with 12 bases left in between. Germline CDR1 and CDR2: MNHEY and SMNVEV (reference sequence). The CDR3 region is CASSYRAGNTEAFF. The CDR3 nucleotides are TGTGCCAGCAGCTACCGTGCGGGGAACACTGAAGCTTTCTTT.

This clone showed up just a few times. V is TRBV19 and J is TRBJ2-1, with a weak D call TRBD1 (5 bases). Looked up from germline, CDR1 is LNHDA and CDR2 is SQIVND (reference sequence). The V and J ends lost 5 bases and 0 bases respectively, with 11 bases between them. This CDR3 comprises 15 residues. CDR3 in amino acids: CASSSAGRSYNEQFF. CDR3 nucleotide sequence: TGTGCCAGTAGTTCAGCAGGGCGCTCCTACAATGAGCAGTTCTTC.

The V gene is TRBV6-1, the J gene TRBJ1-2, with D unclear. CDR1 is MNHNS and CDR2 is SASEGT in the germline V gene. The CDR3 spans 14 residues. The ends were cut back, 1 base at V and 4 bases at J, with 10 bases in the middle. As DNA, the CDR3 is TGTGCCAGCAGTGAAGACCCCGGGAGCTATGGCTACACCTTC. Protein sequence: CASSEDPGSYGYTF.

The chain joins TRBV5-1 to TRBJ1-1; 8 nucleotides agree with TRBD1. This CDR3 has 16 residues. V lost 6 bases, J lost 0 bases, and 10 bases stayed unmatched. Germline V gene sequence: CDR1 SGHRS, CDR2 YFSETQ. The CDR3 nucleotides read TGCGCCAGCACGGACCGGGACAGGAGTTTGAACACTGAAGCTTTCTTT. Protein: CASTDRDRSLNTEAFF.

J is TRBJ1-1 and V is TRBV10-3; 9 bases match TRBD1. V was clipped by 4 bases and J by 11 bases; unmatched bases: 8. Per germline, CDR1 ENHRY and CDR2 SYGVKD. The CDR3 runs 13 residues. In DNA form, the CDR3 reads TGTGCCATCAGTGCCTTGGGACAGGGAGCTGCTTTCTTT. Its translation: CAISALGQGAAFF.

The V and J genes are TRBV29-1 and TRBJ2-1; 9 bases are a match to TRBD1. The J segment lost 5 bases and the V segment lost 3 bases, leaving 2 bases of the junction unmatched. Looked up from germline, CDR1 is SQVTM and CDR2 is ANQGSEA. The CDR3 covers 13 residues. CDR3 sequence reads: CSVDGDRDNEQFF. CDR3 coding DNA: TGCAGCGTTGACGGGGACAGGGACAATGAGCAGTTCTTC.

A few counts support this clone. The chain is built from TRBV5-1 and TRBJ2-5, with 7 bases fitting TRBD1. The CDR3 sequence is 17 residues long. J lost 2 bases, V lost 2 bases, and 12 bases had no gene match. Germline CDR1 reads SGHRS; CDR2 reads YFSETQ. The CDR3 coding sequence is TGCGCCAGCAGCTTAGGCCTAACAGGGGAAATTCAAGAGACCCAGTACTTC. Its protein product is CASSLGLTGEIQETQYF.

The count of this clone is one. The CDR3 reads CASSLGGSSYNEQFF. CDR3 DNA sequence: TGTGCCAGCAGCTTGGGCGGGAGCTCCTACAATGAGCAGTTCTTC. The V and J genes are TRBV5-6 and TRBJ2-1; 7 bases are a match to TRBD2. This CDR3 has 15 residues. Per the germline V gene, CDR1 is SGHDT and CDR2 is YYEEEE. J was trimmed by 0 bases and V by 0 bases; bases with no gene match: 0.

The rearrangement links TRBV5-8 to TRBJ1-1; D unresolved. Germline loops: CDR1 SGHTS, CDR2 YDEGEE. Trimming took off 4 bases at V and 1 base at J, with 8 bases between the two ends. This CDR3 region has 13 residues. The CDR3 protein is CASSVSGNTEAFF. CDR3 DNA: TGTGCCAGCAGCGTGTCAGGGAACACTGAAGCTTTCTTT. The full variable domain, rest sourced from reference TRBV5-8 and TRBJ1-1, is EAGVTQSPTHLIKTRGQQATLRCSPISGHTSVYWYQQALGLGLQFLLWYDEGEERNRGNFPPRFSGRQFPNYSSELNVNALELEDSALYLCASSVSGNTEAFFGQGTRLTVV.

The chain couples TRBV5-1 to TRBJ2-1, with TRBD2 matching over 12 bases. The germline V gene has CDR1 SGHRS and CDR2 YFSETQ. Losses at the gene ends were 5 bases for V and 7 bases for J; bases not matched to a gene: 10. CDR3 length: 16 amino acids. CDR3 sequence (DNA): TGCGCCAGCAGTTCCGGGCTAGCGGGAGGGCAGAATGAGCAGTTCTTC. It encodes CASSSGLAGGQNEQFF.

This rearrangement joins TRBV29-1 to TRBJ2-7; 10 bases are a match to TRBD1. This CDR3 spans 12 amino acids. Germline V lookup: CDR1 SQVTM, CDR2 ANQGSEA. V lost 7 bases, J lost 7 bases, and 7 bases stayed unmatched. Here the CDR3 DNA reads TGCAGCGCGGGACAGGGGTGGCGTGAGCAGTACTTC. Protein product: CSAGQGWREQYF.

This clone was seen a single time. The chain employs TRBV7-2 and TRBJ1-5, with D possibly TRBD1 on 5 matching bases. From germline, CDR1 is SGHTA and CDR2 FQGNSA. The CDR3 spans 13 residues. V was trimmed by 5 bases and J by 8 bases, leaving 13 bases between them. CDR3 loop: CASSLTRGEPQHF. CDR3 DNA sequence: TGTGCCAGCAGCCTTACCCGGGGGGAGCCCCAGCATTTT.

Concerning this clone: No conserved phenylalanine or tryptophan ends this CDR3, so it is likely a read error. The V call is TRBV6-6, the J call TRBJ2-7, with a weak D call TRBD1 (6 bases). The CDR3 covers 14 residues. Germline values: CDR1 MNHNY, CDR2 SVGAGI (reference sequence). The CDR3 here is CASSSPGQHHEQYL. In nucleotides, the CDR3 is TGTGCTAGCAGTTCTCCCGGACAGCACCACGAGCAGTACCTC.

The V gene is TRBV6-1, the J gene TRBJ2-7; 8 nucleotides align to TRBD1. V was pared by 11 bases and J by 6 bases, with 15 bases of the junction left unmatched. This CDR3 spans 14 amino acids. Germline lookup yields CDR1 MNHNS and CDR2 SASEGT. CDR3 in DNA: TGTGCCGGACAGGGAGACCGACTCCAGGGCGAGCAGTACTTC. It yields the protein CAGQGDRLQGEQYF.